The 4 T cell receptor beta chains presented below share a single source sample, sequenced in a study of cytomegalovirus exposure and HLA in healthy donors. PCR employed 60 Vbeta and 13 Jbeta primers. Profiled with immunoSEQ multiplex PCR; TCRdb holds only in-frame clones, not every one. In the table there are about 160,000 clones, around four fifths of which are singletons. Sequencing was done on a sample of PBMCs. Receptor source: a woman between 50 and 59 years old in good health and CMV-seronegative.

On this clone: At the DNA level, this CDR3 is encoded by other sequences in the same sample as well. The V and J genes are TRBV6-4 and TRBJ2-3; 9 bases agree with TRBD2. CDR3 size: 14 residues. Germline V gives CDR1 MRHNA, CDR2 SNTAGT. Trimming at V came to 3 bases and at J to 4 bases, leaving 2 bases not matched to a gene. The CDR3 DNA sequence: TGTGCCAGCAGTGAGGGACTAGCCTCAGATACGCAGTATTTT. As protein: CASSEGLASDTQYF.

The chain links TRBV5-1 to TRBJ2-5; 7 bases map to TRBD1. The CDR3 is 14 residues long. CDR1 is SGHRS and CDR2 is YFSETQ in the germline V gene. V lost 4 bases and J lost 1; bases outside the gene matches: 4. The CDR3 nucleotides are TGCGCCAGCAGCACCACAGGGGCCCAAGAGACCCAGTACTTC. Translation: CASSTTGAQETQYF.

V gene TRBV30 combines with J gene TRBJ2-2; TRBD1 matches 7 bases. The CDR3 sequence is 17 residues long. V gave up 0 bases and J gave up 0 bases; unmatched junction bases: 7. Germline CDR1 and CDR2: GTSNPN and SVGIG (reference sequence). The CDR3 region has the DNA TGTGCCTGGAGTGTAATTAGGGGGCTTACGAACACCGGGGAGCTGTTTTTT. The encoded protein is CAWSVIRGLTNTGELFF.

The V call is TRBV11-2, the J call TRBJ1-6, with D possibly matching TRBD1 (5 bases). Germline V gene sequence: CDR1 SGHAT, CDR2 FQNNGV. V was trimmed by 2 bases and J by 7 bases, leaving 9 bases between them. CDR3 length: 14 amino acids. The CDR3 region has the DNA TGTGCCAGCAGCTTACGGGGGAGAAATTCACCCCTCCACTTT. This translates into CASSLRGRNSPLHF.